This section outlines one TCR beta chain sequence together with its context. This specimen belongs to a study of blood T cell repertoires in COVID-19. On the study more broadly: Researchers got acute and convalescent COVID-19 samples from the United States, Italy and Spain. PBMCs, B-cell-depleted T cells, or T cells were the source of the cDNA or gDNA that made up the material.

Germline assignment: CDR1 MGHRA and CDR2 YSYEKL. This CDR3 contains 17 residues. With V trimmed by 2 bases and J by 0 bases, 7 bases remained unmatched. Methods used by the authors: Amplification from reference gene primers served as the basis for estimated nucleated cell counts. Method: immunoSEQ multiplex PCR; TCRdb's copy keeps in-frame clones and lacks some. V and J calls plus clone size are reproduced from that table; the DNA served to infer D and trimming. This repertoire shows 90,000 to 120,000 clones, around 88% found once; its top ten account for under 7%. Specimen: peripheral blood. The chain employs TRBV4-1 and TRBJ1-5; the match to TRBD1 covers 7 bases. This receptor was taken from a man aged 45 to 65 with active or convalescent COVID-19. DNA of the CDR3: TGCGCCAGCAGCCAACCTACGGGACAGAATAGCAATCAGCCCCAGCATTTT. Protein: CASSQPTGQNSNQPQHF.